The sequence of this T cell receptor (beta chain) was determined in a study of blood T cell repertoires in COVID-19. Sequencing used immunoSEQ multiplex PCR; TCRdb keeps in-frame clones, though not all of them. Of 120,000 to 150,000 clones in the sample, just under 85% are singletons; the top ten hold about 3.2%. A few counts support this clone. The V gene's germline CDR1 is SGDLS and CDR2 YYNGEE. The V gene end was trimmed by 0 bases and the J gene end by 5 bases; junction bases not matched to a gene: 5. CDR3 length equals 16 residues. This clonotype originated in a woman aged 40 to 55 with active or convalescent COVID-19. The sample comprised peripheral blood. The chain links TRBV9 to TRBJ2-1; TRBD2 matches at 10 bases. The CDR3 nucleotides are TGTGCCAGCAGCGTAGATACTAGCGGGGACCACAATGAGCAGTTCTTC. Protein product: CASSVDTSGDHNEQFF. Variable domain in full (rest from reference TRBV9 and TRBJ2-1): DSGVTQTPKHLITATGQRVTLRCSPRSGDLSVYWYQQSLDQGLQFLIQYYNGEERAKGNILERFSAQQFPDLHSELNLSSLELGDSALYFCASSVDTSGDHNEQFFGPGTRLTVL.